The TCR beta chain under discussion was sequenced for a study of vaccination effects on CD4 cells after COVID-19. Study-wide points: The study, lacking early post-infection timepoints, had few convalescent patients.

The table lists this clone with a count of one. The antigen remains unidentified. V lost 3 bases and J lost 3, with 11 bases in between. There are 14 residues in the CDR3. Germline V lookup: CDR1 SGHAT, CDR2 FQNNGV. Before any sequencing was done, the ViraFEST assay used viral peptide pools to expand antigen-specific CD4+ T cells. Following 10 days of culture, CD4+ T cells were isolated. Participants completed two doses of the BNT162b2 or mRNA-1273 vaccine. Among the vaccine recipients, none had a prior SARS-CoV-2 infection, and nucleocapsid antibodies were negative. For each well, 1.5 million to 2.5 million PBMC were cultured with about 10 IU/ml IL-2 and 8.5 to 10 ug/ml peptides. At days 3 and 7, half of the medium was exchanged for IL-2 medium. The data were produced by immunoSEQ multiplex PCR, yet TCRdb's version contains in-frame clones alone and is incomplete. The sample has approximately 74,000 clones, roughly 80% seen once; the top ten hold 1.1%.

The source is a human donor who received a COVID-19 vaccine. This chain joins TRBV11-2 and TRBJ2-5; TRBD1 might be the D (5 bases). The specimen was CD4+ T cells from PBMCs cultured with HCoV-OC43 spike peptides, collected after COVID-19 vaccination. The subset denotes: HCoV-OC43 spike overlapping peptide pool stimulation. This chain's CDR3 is CASSFRAAEETQYF. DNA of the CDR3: TGTGCCAGCAGCTTCAGGGCTGCTGAAGAGACCCAGTACTTC.